This T cell receptor beta chain came from a study of CD8 T cells in Susac syndrome. Roughly 0.5 to 1 ug RNA was reverse transcribed with random hexamers. Multiplex immunoSEQ PCR targeted 54 Vbeta and 13 Jbeta TCR beta segments. TCRdb re-called the immunoSEQ multiplex PCR reads through MiXCR, storing one row per CDR3 protein. The data contain hundreds of thousands of distinct CDR3 sequences, around 83% of them seen just once; the ten biggest clones take up under 0.15%. The V end lost 2 bases, the J end lost 6 bases, and 14 bases lay between the germline ends. Germline values: CDR1 GTSNPN, CDR2 SVGIG (reference sequence). The CDR3 sequence is 13 residues long.

The receptor was isolated from a human donor with multiple sclerosis. Material for sequencing was CD8+ T cells from PBMCs. The chain recombines TRBV30 with TRBJ2-7; D may be TRBD2 (6 bases). This CDR3 reads CAWSSAEGSEQYF. The CDR3, as DNA: TGTGCCTGGAGTTCCGCGGAGGGGAGCGAGCAGTACTTC.